Below are 27 T cell receptor beta chains sequenced from a single sample in a study of T cell responses to AZD1222 COVID-19 vaccine. Clones were read by immunoSEQ multiplex PCR, and TCRdb kept only the in-frame ones, dropping some. The sample includes approximately 150,000 clones, roughly 88% seen only once; the top ten take 1.5% to 2%. Here the sequenced sample was peripheral blood, taken 28 days after the second AZD1222 dose. Receptor source: an adult who received the AZD1222 COVID-19 vaccine.

The chain uses TRBV2 and TRBJ1-4; D is uncertain. Germline lookup yields CDR1 SNHLY and CDR2 FYNNEI. The V gene lost 7 bases and the J gene lost 4 bases, with 10 bases spanning the gap. The CDR3 is made up of 13 amino acids. In DNA, the CDR3 is TGTGCCAGCAACGTAGACTTTAATGAAAAACTGTTTTTT. It encodes CASNVDFNEKLFF.

This chain connects TRBV5-1 to TRBJ2-3; D might be TRBD2 (6 bases). Per the germline V gene, CDR1 is SGHRS and CDR2 is YFSETQ. The CDR3 length is 15 residues. Trimming cost V 4 bases and J 4 bases, with 16 bases left between them. The CDR3 reads CASSPGTPVADTQYF. The CDR3 DNA reads TGCGCCAGCAGCCCCGGGACTCCCGTGGCAGATACGCAGTATTTT.

This clone was seen just once. This sequence joins TRBV28 and TRBJ2-3; TRBD2 is a possible D gene (5 bases). This CDR3 contains 16 residues. Trimming left V 3 bases short and J 6 bases short, with 19 bases between. Germline V gives CDR1 MDHEN, CDR2 SYDVKM. The CDR3 reads CASSFPGGHDLDTQYF. The CDR3 DNA follows: TGTGCCAGCAGTTTCCCCGGAGGCCATGATTTGGATACGCAGTATTTT.

The V gene is TRBV5-4, the J gene TRBJ1-5; D is uncertain. Germline V gene sequence: CDR1 SGHNT, CDR2 YYREEE (reference sequence). Trimming took 2 bases from V and 6 from J, leaving 15 bases between them. CDR3 length: 15 residues. The CDR3 nucleotides are TGTGCCAGCAGCTTAAATAGTGGGGTAGGTCAGCCCCAGCATTTT. Its translation: CASSLNSGVGQPQHF.

With regard to this clone: This sample includes further DNA sequences coding for the same CDR3. The V gene is TRBV9, the J gene TRBJ1-1; D gene unclear. CDR3 length: 14 residues. Germline loops: CDR1 SGDLS, CDR2 YYNGEE. The ends were cut back, 0 bases at V and 1 base at J, with 7 bases in the middle. CDR3 in amino acids: CASSVAGGNTEAFF. The DNA for the CDR3 is TGTGCCAGCAGCGTAGCGGGAGGGAACACTGAAGCTTTCTTT.

The chain couples TRBV18 to TRBJ1-2; 7 bases are a match to TRBD1. CDR3 length equals 15 residues. CDR1 and CDR2 (germline): KGHSH, LQKENI. With V trimmed by 3 bases and J by 0 bases, 4 bases remained unmatched. The CDR3 DNA reads as TGTGCCAGCTCACCGGTGGACAGGACTAACTATGGCTACACCTTC. As protein: CASSPVDRTNYGYTF.

In regard to this clone: The sample holds other DNA sequences that translate to the same CDR3. The chain has TRBV29-1 and TRBJ2-3; 8 positions match TRBD2. This CDR3 has 12 amino acids. V lost 6 bases to trimming and J lost 3 bases; unmatched junction nucleotides: 2. Looked up from germline, CDR1 is SQVTM and CDR2 is ANQGSEA. CDR3 DNA sequence: TGCAGCGTGGAGCGGGGGACAGATACGCAGTATTTT. Protein product: CSVERGTDTQYF.

The genes are TRBV12-5 and TRBJ2-1; unclear D gene. The CDR3 has 13 residues. With 1 base removed from V and 10 bases from J, the gap between germline ends came to 11 bases. Germline V lookup: CDR1 LGHNT, CDR2 FRNRAP. The CDR3 sequence: CASGLGSEWEQFF. In DNA, the CDR3 is TGTGCTAGTGGTTTGGGCAGCGAGTGGGAGCAGTTCTTC. The variable domain in full, completed from reference TRBV12-5 and TRBJ2-1, reads DARVTQTPRHKVTEMGQEVTMRCQPILGHNTVFWYRQTMMQGLELLAYFRNRAPLDDSGMPKDRFSAEMPDATLATLKIQPSEPRDSAVYFCASGLGSEWEQFFGPGTRLTVL.

V usage is TRBV30 and J usage is TRBJ1-1; 7 bases fit TRBD1. The CDR3 is made up of 12 amino acids. Germline lookup yields CDR1 GTSNPN and CDR2 SVGIG (reference sequence). V was clipped by 7 bases and J by 1 base; unmatched bases: 3. CDR3 region: CASGQTNTEAFF. In nucleotides, the CDR3 is TGTGCCTCGGGACAGACGAACACTGAAGCTTTCTTT.

The rearrangement links TRBV14 to TRBJ1-2; 9 bases match TRBD1. The germline V gene has CDR1 SGHDN and CDR2 FVKESK. This CDR3 region has 16 residues. V lost 0 bases to trimming and J lost 4 bases; unmatched junction nucleotides: 6. The CDR3 loop is CASSQDGGQGTYGYTF. For the CDR3, the DNA is TGTGCCAGCAGCCAAGATGGGGGACAGGGAACCTATGGCTACACCTTC.

J is TRBJ2-7 and V is TRBV5-4; 11 nucleotides align to TRBD1. Losses at the gene ends were 0 bases for V and 3 bases for J; bases not matched to a gene: 5. The germline gives CDR1 SGHNT, CDR2 YYREEE (reference sequence). There are 16 residues in the CDR3. The CDR3 nucleotides are TGTGCCAGCAGCTTGGGAGGGACAGGGGGAATCTACGAGCAGTACGTC. Its translation is CASSLGGTGGIYEQYV.

The V and J genes are TRBV27 and TRBJ1-5; no firm D call. CDR3 size: 16 residues. The ends were cut back, 4 bases at V and 1 base at J, with 14 bases in the middle. Per the germline V gene, CDR1 is MNHEY and CDR2 is SMNVEV (reference sequence). The CDR3 DNA sequence: TGTGCCAGCAGTTCCCAAATGGGTATAAGCAATCAGCCCCAGCATTTT. This codes for CASSSQMGISNQPQHF.

This sequence joins TRBV20-1 and TRBJ1-1; unclear D gene. The V gene's germline CDR1 is DFQATT and CDR2 SNEGSKA (reference sequence). CDR3 size: 11 residues. V shed 3 bases and J shed 5 bases, with 7 bases lying between them. CDR3 coding DNA: TGCAGTGCTAGGGCGAGGACTGAAGCTTTCTTT. Its protein product is CSARARTEAFF.

The rearrangement joins TRBV5-1 to TRBJ1-2; D gene uncertain. Germline CDR1 reads SGHRS; CDR2 reads YFSETQ. This CDR3 spans 15 amino acids. V was cut by 0 bases and J by 4 bases, with 13 bases left in between. The CDR3 here is CASSLDGQTLYGYTF. In DNA, the CDR3 is TGCGCCAGCAGCTTGGATGGGCAGACCCTCTATGGCTACACCTTC.

V and J are TRBV10-2 and TRBJ2-7; 8 nucleotides align to TRBD1. The CDR3 extends over 15 amino acids. Germline V CDR1 and CDR2: WSHSY, SAAADI. Unmatched junction bases numbered 12, after V lost 8 bases and J lost 3 bases. The CDR3 DNA sequence: TGCGCCAGCCACGGGACAGGTGGGACCTACTACGAGCAGTACGTC. Its translation: CASHGTGGTYYEQYV.

The chain combines TRBV6-5 with TRBJ1-2; a weak D match, TRBD1 (6 bases). Germline loops: CDR1 MNHEY, CDR2 SVGAGI. Trimming removed 7 bases at V and 4 bases at J, with 13 bases between. The CDR3 runs to 13 residues. This chain's CDR3 is CASTRGGSYGYTF. CDR3 coding DNA: TGTGCCAGCACCAGGGGCGGGAGCTATGGCTACACCTTC.

The chain couples TRBV6-5 to TRBJ2-5, with a weak D call TRBD1 (7 bases). The CDR3 contains 14 residues. V was trimmed by 9 bases and J by 3 bases, leaving 17 bases between them. Germline V gives CDR1 MNHEY, CDR2 SVGAGI. CDR3 region: CASRWQGGKETQYF. CDR3 nucleotides: TGTGCCAGTCGGTGGCAGGGGGGTAAAGAGACCCAGTACTTC.

This chain connects TRBV7-9 to TRBJ1-4, with D perhaps TRBD1 (6 bases). This CDR3 has 17 amino acids. V was trimmed by 1 base and J by 0 bases, leaving 12 bases between them. From germline, CDR1 is SEHNR and CDR2 FQNEAQ (reference sequence). The CDR3 nucleotides are TGTGCCAGCAGCTTAGGACAGGCCCTGACAACTAATGAAAAACTGTTTTTT. Translating it yields CASSLGQALTTNEKLFF.

The CDR3 DNA is TGTGCCGCCGAAGGGGGAGGTAATACGCAGTATTTT. Protein: CAAEGGGNTQYF. The chain has TRBV10-3 and TRBJ2-3, with D perhaps matching TRBD1 or TRBD2 (6 bases each). The V gene lost 11 bases and the J gene lost 7 bases, with 16 bases spanning the gap. The CDR3 is 12 amino acids. Germline V gene lookup returns CDR1 ENHRY and CDR2 SYGVKD.

This rearrangement joins TRBV30 to TRBJ2-3; 12 bases fit TRBD2. This CDR3 contains 14 residues. The junction had 7 bases not matched to a gene; V was cut back by 4 bases and J by 8 bases. Germline lookup yields CDR1 GTSNPN and CDR2 SVGIG (reference sequence). CDR3 protein: CAWNLAGGSSTQYF. The CDR3 DNA follows: TGTGCCTGGAACCTAGCGGGGGGGAGCAGTACGCAGTATTTT. The whole variable domain, filled in from reference TRBV30 and TRBJ2-3, reads SQTIHQWPATLVQPVGSPLSLECTVEGTSNPNLYWYRQAAGRGLQLLFYSVGIGQISSEVPQNLSASRPQDRQFILSSKKLLLSDSGFYLCAWNLAGGSSTQYFGPGTRLTVL.

About this clone: At one end the junction does not follow the germline gene, possibly because of a read error. The rearrangement uses TRBV3-1 (or the pseudogene TRBV3-2) and TRBJ2-3, with D tentatively TRBD2 (6 bases). CDR3 length: 20 amino acids. Germline loops: CDR1 LGHDT, CDR2 YNNKEL (reference sequence). CDR3 sequence (DNA): TGTGCCAGCAGCGAAGACCAATTTAGCGGTGGGTCGGCAGGCACAGATACGCAGTATTTT. This gives the protein CASSEDQFSGGSAGTDTQYF.

The chain has TRBV30 and TRBJ1-1, with D possibly being TRBD1 (5 bases). This CDR3 contains 14 residues. Per the germline V gene, CDR1 is GTSNPN and CDR2 is SVGIG (reference sequence). The V end lost 4 bases, the J end lost 2 bases, and 14 bases lay between the germline ends. This CDR3 is CAWTRRDLNTEAFF. DNA of the CDR3: TGTGCCTGGACACGCCGGGACCTTAACACTGAAGCTTTCTTT. Full variable domain (outside the CDR3, taken from reference TRBV30 and TRBJ1-1): SQTIHQWPATLVQPVGSPLSLECTVEGTSNPNLYWYRQAAGRGLQLLFYSVGIGQISSEVPQNLSASRPQDRQFILSSKKLLLSDSGFYLCAWTRRDLNTEAFFGQGTRLTVV.

V and J are TRBV2 and TRBJ1-1; D gene unclear. V lost 4 bases to trimming and J lost 0 bases, with 12 bases between them. There are 15 residues in the CDR3. Germline CDR1 and CDR2: SNHLY and FYNNEI. The CDR3, as DNA: TGTGCCAGCAGTGTAGGAAGCCCGATGAACACTGAAGCTTTCTTT. It yields the protein CASSVGSPMNTEAFF.

The chain couples TRBV6-2 or TRBV6-3 to TRBJ2-4; D may correspond to TRBD1 or TRBD2 (6 bases each). From germline, CDR1 is MNHEY and CDR2 SVGEGT. V lost 6 bases, J lost 8 bases, and 17 bases lay in between. The CDR3 runs 14 residues. CDR3 bases: TGTGCCAGCAGCCAAGCGCGTCGGGGGCACATTCAGTACTTC. It translates to CASSQARRGHIQYF.

The V and J genes are TRBV11-2 and TRBJ2-7, with 9 bases identical to TRBD2. Germline CDR1 SGHAT, CDR2 FQNNGV. J gave up 4 bases and V 7 bases, and 17 bases lay outside the gene matches. The CDR3 covers 17 residues. CDR3 sequence (DNA): TGTGCCAGCACCCTTAGACCCAGCGGGAGGAGAGGTTACGAGCAGTACTTC. It is translated as CASTLRPSGRRGYEQYF.

This clone was recorded only once. The chain recombines TRBV29-1 with TRBJ2-2; 9 bases map to TRBD1. Germline V CDR1 and CDR2: SQVTM, ANQGSEA. The junction had 8 bases not matched to a gene; V was cut back by 6 bases and J by 6 bases. The CDR3 consists of 14 residues. The CDR3 protein is CSVSGTGSPGELFF. DNA of the CDR3: TGCAGCGTCTCCGGGACAGGGAGTCCCGGGGAGCTGTTTTTT.

This sequence joins TRBV18 and TRBJ2-7, with TRBD2 identical over 7 bases. The V gene end was trimmed by 5 bases and the J gene end by 4 bases; junction bases not matched to a gene: 2. CDR1 and CDR2 from the germline V gene are KGHSH and LQKENI. The CDR3 extends over 12 amino acids. CDR3 protein: CASSNGGYEQYF. The CDR3 DNA reads as TGTGCCAGCTCAAACGGGGGGTACGAGCAGTACTTC.